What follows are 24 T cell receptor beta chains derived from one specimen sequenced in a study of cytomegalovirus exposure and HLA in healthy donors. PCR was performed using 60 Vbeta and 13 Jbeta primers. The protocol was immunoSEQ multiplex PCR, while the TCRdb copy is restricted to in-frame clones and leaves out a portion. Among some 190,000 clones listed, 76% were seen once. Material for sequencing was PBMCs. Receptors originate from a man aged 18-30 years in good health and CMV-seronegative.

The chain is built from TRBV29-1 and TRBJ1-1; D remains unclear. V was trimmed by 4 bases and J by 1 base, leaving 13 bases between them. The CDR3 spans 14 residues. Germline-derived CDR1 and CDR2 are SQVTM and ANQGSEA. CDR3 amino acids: CSVVTPGANTEAFF. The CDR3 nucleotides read TGCAGCGTTGTCACACCGGGAGCGAACACTGAAGCTTTCTTT.

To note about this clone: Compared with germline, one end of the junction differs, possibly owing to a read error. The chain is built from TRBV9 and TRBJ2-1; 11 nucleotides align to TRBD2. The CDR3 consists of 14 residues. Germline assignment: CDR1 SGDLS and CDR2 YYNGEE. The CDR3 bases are TGTGCCAGCAGCGCCGGGACTAGCGGACTTCTGCAGATCTTC. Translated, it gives CASSAGTSGLLQIF. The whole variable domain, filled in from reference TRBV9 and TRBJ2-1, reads DSGVTQTPKHLITATGQRVTLRCSPRSGDLSVYWYQQSLDQGLQFLIQYYNGEERAKGNILERFSAQQFPDLHSELNLSSLELGDSALYFCASSAGTSGLLQIFGPGTRLTVL.

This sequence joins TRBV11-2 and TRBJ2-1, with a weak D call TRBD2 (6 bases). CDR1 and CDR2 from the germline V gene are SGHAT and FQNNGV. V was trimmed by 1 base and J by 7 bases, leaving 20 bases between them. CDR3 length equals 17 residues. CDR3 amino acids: CASSLASGLLRGNEQFF. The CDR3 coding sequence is TGTGCCAGCAGCTTAGCCTCGGGACTCCTCCGTGGGAATGAGCAGTTCTTC.

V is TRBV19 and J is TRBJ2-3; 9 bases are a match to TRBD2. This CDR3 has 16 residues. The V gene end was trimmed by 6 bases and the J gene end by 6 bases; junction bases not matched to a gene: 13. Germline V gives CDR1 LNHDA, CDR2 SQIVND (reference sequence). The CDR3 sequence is CASSGQRSGGKDTQYF. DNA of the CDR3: TGTGCCAGTAGCGGCCAAAGAAGCGGGGGGAAGGATACGCAGTATTTT.

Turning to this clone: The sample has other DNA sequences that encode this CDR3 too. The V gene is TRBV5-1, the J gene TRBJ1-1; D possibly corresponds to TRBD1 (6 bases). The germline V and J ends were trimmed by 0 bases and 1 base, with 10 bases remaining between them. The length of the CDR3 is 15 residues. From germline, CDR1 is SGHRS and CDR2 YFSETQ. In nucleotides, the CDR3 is TGCGCCAGCAGCTTGGGAGTAGGGGGGAACACTGAAGCTTTCTTT. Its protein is CASSLGVGGNTEAFF.

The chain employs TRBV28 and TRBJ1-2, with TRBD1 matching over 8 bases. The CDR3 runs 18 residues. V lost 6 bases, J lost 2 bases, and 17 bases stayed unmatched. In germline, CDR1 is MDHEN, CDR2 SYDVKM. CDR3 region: CASSNRGWTRFPNYGYTF. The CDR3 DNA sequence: TGTGCCAGCAGCAACAGGGGGTGGACCCGATTCCCCAACTATGGCTACACCTTC.

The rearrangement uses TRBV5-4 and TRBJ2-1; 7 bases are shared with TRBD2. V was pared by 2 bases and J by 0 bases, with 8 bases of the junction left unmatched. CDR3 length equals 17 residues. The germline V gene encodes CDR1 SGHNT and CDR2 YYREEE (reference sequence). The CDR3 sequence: CASSFELAPSSYNEQFF. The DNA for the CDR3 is TGTGCCAGCAGCTTTGAACTAGCGCCGAGCTCCTACAATGAGCAGTTCTTC.

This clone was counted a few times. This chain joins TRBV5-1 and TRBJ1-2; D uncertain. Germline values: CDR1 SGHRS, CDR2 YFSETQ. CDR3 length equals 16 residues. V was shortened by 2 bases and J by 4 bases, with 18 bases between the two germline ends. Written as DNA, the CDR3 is TGCGCCAGCAGCTTCGTTGCGGCAGGAGGGAGCTATGGCTACACCTTC. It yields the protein CASSFVAAGGSYGYTF.

This CDR3 is CASSQDITARGRTGELFF. The CDR3 DNA reads as TGTGCCAGCAGCCAAGATATAACGGCACGAGGTAGAACCGGGGAGCTGTTTTTT. The rearrangement links TRBV4-2 to TRBJ2-2; D call uncertain. The CDR3 contains 18 residues. The V gene's germline CDR1 is LGHNA and CDR2 YNFKEQ. The V end was cut by 0 bases, the J end by 5 bases, with 19 bases between.

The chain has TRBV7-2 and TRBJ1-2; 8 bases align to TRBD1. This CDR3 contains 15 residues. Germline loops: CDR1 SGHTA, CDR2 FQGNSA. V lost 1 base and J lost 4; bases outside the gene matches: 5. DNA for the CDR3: TGTGCCAGCAGCTTAGGCAGGGGGCACGTCTATGGCTACACCTTC. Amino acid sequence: CASSLGRGHVYGYTF.

In DNA, the CDR3 is TGTGCCAGCAGCGGTCGACAGGGGACTGGCAATGAGCAGTTCTTC. Encoded protein: CASSGRQGTGNEQFF. The gene calls are TRBV2 and TRBJ2-1; 8 nucleotides line up with TRBD1. Germline CDR1 SNHLY, CDR2 FYNNEI. The CDR3 has 15 residues. J gave up 6 bases and V 6 bases, and 10 bases lay outside the gene matches. The full variable domain, rest sourced from reference TRBV2 and TRBJ2-1, is EPEVTQTPSHQVTQMGQEVILRCVPISNHLYFYWYRQILGQKVEFLVSFYNNEISEKSEIFDDQFSVERPDGSNFTLKIRSTKLEDSAMYFCASSGRQGTGNEQFFGPGTRLTVL.

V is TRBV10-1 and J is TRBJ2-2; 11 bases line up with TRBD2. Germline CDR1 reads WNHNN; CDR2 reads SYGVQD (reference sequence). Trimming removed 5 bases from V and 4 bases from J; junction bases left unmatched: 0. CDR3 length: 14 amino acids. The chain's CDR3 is CASSTSGGTGELFF. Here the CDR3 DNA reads TGCGCCAGCAGTACTAGCGGGGGCACCGGGGAGCTGTTTTTT.

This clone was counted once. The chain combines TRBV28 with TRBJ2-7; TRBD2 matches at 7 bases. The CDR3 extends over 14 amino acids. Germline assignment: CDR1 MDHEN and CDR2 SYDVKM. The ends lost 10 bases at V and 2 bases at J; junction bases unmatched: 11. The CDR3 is CATKRGGGPYEQYF. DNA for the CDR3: TGTGCCACTAAGAGGGGCGGGGGACCCTACGAGCAGTACTTC.

CDR3 DNA sequence: TGTGCCAGCAGCTTAGCGCTGGCTAGCGGGAGTGATTCCTACGAGCAGTACTTC. Protein: CASSLALASGSDSYEQYF. This chain links TRBV7-8 with TRBJ2-7; 10 positions match TRBD2. Looked up from germline, CDR1 is SGHVS and CDR2 is FQNEAQ. This CDR3 is built from 18 residues. The J segment lost 1 base and the V segment lost 0 bases, leaving 9 bases of the junction unmatched.

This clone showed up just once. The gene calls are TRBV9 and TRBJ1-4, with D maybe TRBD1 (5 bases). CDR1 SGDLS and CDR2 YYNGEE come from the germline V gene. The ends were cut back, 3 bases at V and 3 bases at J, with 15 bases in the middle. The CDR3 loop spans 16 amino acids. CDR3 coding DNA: TGTGCCAGCAGCGCCGGTATACAAGGGGCTAATGAAAAACTGTTTTTT. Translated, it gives CASSAGIQGANEKLFF.

CDR3 coding DNA: TGTGCCAGCAGCTCTGGGAGGGGTCAGTTTGGCTACACCTTC. Its protein is CASSSGRGQFGYTF. This chain connects TRBV9 to TRBJ1-2; tentatively, D is TRBD1 (5 bases). Trimming took off 4 bases at V and 7 bases at J, with 17 bases between the two ends. This CDR3 comprises 14 residues. Germline assignment: CDR1 SGDLS and CDR2 YYNGEE. The full variable domain, in which reference TRBV9 and TRBJ1-2 provide the parts outside the CDR3, is DSGVTQTPKHLITATGQRVTLRCSPRSGDLSVYWYQQSLDQGLQFLIQYYNGEERAKGNILERFSAQQFPDLHSELNLSSLELGDSALYFCASSSGRGQFGYTFGSGTRLTVV.

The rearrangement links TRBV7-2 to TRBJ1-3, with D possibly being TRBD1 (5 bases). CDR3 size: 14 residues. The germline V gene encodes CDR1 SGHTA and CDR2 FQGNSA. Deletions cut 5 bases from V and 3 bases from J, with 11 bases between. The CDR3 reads CASSPQGFGNTIYF. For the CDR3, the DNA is TGTGCCAGCAGCCCGCAGGGATTTGGAAACACCATATATTTT.

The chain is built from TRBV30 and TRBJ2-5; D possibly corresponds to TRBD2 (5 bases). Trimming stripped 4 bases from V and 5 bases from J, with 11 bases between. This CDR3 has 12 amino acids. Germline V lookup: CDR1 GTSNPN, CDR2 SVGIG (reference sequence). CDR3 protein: CAWTTGGETQYF. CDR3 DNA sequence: TGTGCCTGGACAACCGGCGGGGAGACCCAGTACTTC.

The CDR3 DNA reads TGTGCCAGCTTTAGGAGGAATGAGCAGTTCTTC. Its translation is CASFRRNEQFF. The gene calls are TRBV28 and TRBJ2-1; D might be TRBD2 (5 bases). The CDR3 loop spans 11 amino acids. From germline, CDR1 is MDHEN and CDR2 SYDVKM. The ends were cut back, 8 bases at V and 7 bases at J, with 9 bases in the middle.

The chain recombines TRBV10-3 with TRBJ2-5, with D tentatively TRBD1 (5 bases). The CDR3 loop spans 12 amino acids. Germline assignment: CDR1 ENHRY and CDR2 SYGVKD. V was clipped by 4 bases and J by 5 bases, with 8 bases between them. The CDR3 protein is CAISAGRETQYF. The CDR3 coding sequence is TGTGCCATCAGTGCAGGGCGGGAGACCCAGTACTTC.

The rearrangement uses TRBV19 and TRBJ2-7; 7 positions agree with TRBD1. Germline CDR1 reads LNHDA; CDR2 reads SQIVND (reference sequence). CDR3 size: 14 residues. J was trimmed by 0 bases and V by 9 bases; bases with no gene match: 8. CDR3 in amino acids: CASHGQASSYEQYF. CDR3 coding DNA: TGTGCCAGCCATGGACAGGCAAGCTCCTACGAGCAGTACTTC.

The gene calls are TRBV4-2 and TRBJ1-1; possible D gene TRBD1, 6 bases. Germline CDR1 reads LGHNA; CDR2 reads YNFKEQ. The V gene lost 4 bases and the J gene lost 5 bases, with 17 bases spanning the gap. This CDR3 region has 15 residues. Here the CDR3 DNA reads TGTGCCAGCAGCCCCACGGGAGGGGGGACTACTGAAGCTTTCTTT. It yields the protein CASSPTGGGTTEAFF.

In DNA form, the CDR3 reads TGTGCCAGCAGCCAAGACAGGTACCAAGAGACCCAGTACTTC. Translated: CASSQDRYQETQYF. The rearrangement uses TRBV7-9 and TRBJ2-5, with D possibly being TRBD1 (6 bases). V was shortened by 5 bases and J by 0 bases, with 10 bases between the two germline ends. Germline lookup yields CDR1 SEHNR and CDR2 FQNEAQ (reference sequence). The CDR3 loop spans 14 amino acids.

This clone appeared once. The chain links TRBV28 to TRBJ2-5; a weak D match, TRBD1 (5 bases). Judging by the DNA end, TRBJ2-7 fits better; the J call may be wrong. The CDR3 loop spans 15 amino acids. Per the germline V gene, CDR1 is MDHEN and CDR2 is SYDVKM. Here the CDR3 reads CASALGHTNSYEQYF. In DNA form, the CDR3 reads TGTGCCAGCGCCTTAGGACACACGAACTCCTACGAGCAGTACTTC.